The clone carrying this TCR beta chain came up a few times. As yet, its antigen is unknown. This sample was taken from a study of cytomegalovirus exposure and HLA in healthy donors. Whole-study results and caveats: Researchers catalogued about 150 TCR beta chains as cytomegalovirus-associated.

V was trimmed by 0 bases and J by 4 bases, leaving 11 bases between them. The CDR3 length is 15 residues. Looked up from germline, CDR1 is SGHRS and CDR2 is YFSETQ. Primers for the PCR totalled 60 Vbeta and 13 Jbeta. TCRdb's copy holds only in-frame clones and misses some; the assay was immunoSEQ multiplex PCR. The sample shows 70,000 to 95,000 clones, around 62% of them seen only once. The clonotype comes from a woman aged 25 to 39 in good health and CMV-seropositive. Material: PBMCs. The chain carries TRBV5-1 and TRBJ1-3; D may be TRBD1 (6 bases). CDR3 residues: CASSLDRADGNTIYF. The CDR3 nucleotides read TGCGCCAGCAGCTTGGACAGGGCAGACGGAAACACCATATATTTT.